The sequence of this TCR beta chain was determined in a study of cytomegalovirus exposure and HLA in healthy donors. As for the study in general: The same platform as the approximately 670 first-cohort repertoires was used for the roughly 130 validation repertoires, a later analysis reported.

Separate from the approximately 650-subject first cohort, the roughly 120-subject validation cohort was the one that the donors belonged to. Clones were read by immunoSEQ multiplex PCR, and TCRdb kept only the in-frame ones, dropping some. Among around 300,000 clones listed, roughly 87% were seen once. This clone occurred once. Sequenced: PBMCs. This sequence originates from a man aged 25 to 40 in good health and CMV-seronegative.

Here the CDR3 reads CASSYNPQGLGYTF. The CDR3, as DNA: TGCGCCAGCAGCTACAACCCACAGGGGCTTGGCTACACCTTC. V usage is TRBV4-3 and J usage is TRBJ1-2, with 7 positions matching TRBD1. Germline CDR1 is LGHNA and CDR2 is YSLEER. CDR3 length: 14 residues. The V and J ends lost 5 bases and 7 bases, in that order; junction bases with no gene match: 10.